Listed here are 18 T cell receptor beta chains from one sample, sequenced in a study of cytomegalovirus exposure and HLA in healthy donors. PCR was performed using 60 Vbeta and 13 Jbeta primers. This table comes from immunoSEQ multiplex PCR, and its TCRdb copy is limited to in-frame clones, with some not included. The table shows a few hundred thousand clones, with 80% to 95% occurring only once. Sequencing was performed on PBMCs. The receptors originated from a girl aged 2 to 9 in good health and CMV-seronegative.

The chain joins TRBV19 to TRBJ2-7; perhaps TRBD1 as D (6 bases). The germline gives CDR1 LNHDA, CDR2 SQIVND (reference sequence). This CDR3 is 16 amino acids long. The V gene lost 1 base and the J gene lost 4 bases, with 17 bases spanning the gap. CDR3 in amino acids: CASSIGGRDTSYEQYF. The CDR3 nucleotides read TGTGCCAGTAGTATAGGAGGCCGGGACACCTCATACGAGCAGTACTTC.

The rearrangement links TRBV6-6 to TRBJ1-4; the match to TRBD1 covers 8 bases. The CDR3 spans 16 residues. Germline V gene data show CDR1 as MNHNY and CDR2 as SVGAGI (reference sequence). J gave up 3 bases and V 2 bases, and 5 bases lay outside the gene matches. The CDR3 region is CASSYGRGLANEKLFF. For the CDR3, the DNA is TGTGCCAGCAGTTACGGCAGGGGGCTAGCTAATGAAAAACTGTTTTTT.

The DNA of the CDR3 is TGTGCCAGCAGTTTTGTCCAGGGTGCCGGTGGCTACACCTTC. This gives the protein CASSFVQGAGGYTF. V and J are TRBV28 and TRBJ1-2, with D perhaps TRBD1 (5 bases). The CDR3 runs to 14 residues. Germline-derived CDR1 and CDR2 are MDHEN and SYDVKM. V lost 3 bases and J 7 bases, leaving 15 bases between the germline ends.

This chain joins TRBV9 and TRBJ2-5, with TRBD2 identical over 9 bases. CDR3 length: 14 residues. Germline V gene sequence: CDR1 SGDLS, CDR2 YYNGEE. The ends lost 3 bases at V and 3 bases at J; junction bases unmatched: 3. The CDR3 spells CASSAAGGEETQYF. The CDR3 DNA reads as TGTGCCAGCAGCGCAGCGGGGGGCGAAGAGACCCAGTACTTC.

This sequence joins TRBV7-9 and TRBJ1-4; D may be TRBD1 (6 bases). The germline V gene encodes CDR1 SEHNR and CDR2 FQNEAQ (reference sequence). V shed 4 bases and J shed 0 bases, with 15 bases lying between them. This CDR3 region has 17 residues. CDR3 sequence reads: CASSYRTDPATNEKLFF. In nucleotides, the CDR3 is TGTGCCAGCAGCTACAGGACAGACCCTGCAACTAATGAAAAACTGTTTTTT.

This sequence joins TRBV10-3 and TRBJ1-1, with D uncertain. The CDR3 sequence is 13 residues long. Germline V gene sequence: CDR1 ENHRY, CDR2 SYGVKD. V was shortened by 8 bases and J by 6 bases, with 16 bases between the two germline ends. CDR3 loop: CAIGRREGAEAFF. DNA of the CDR3: TGTGCCATCGGTAGGAGGGAGGGAGCTGAAGCTTTCTTT.

This chain links TRBV6-1 with TRBJ2-2; D might be TRBD1 (6 bases). Trimming stripped 2 bases from V and 7 bases from J, with 11 bases between. Germline values: CDR1 MNHNS, CDR2 SASEGT. The CDR3 sequence is 14 residues long. The CDR3 loop is CASSELRDNGELFF. The CDR3 DNA reads TGTGCCAGCAGTGAATTACGGGACAACGGGGAGCTGTTTTTT.

The CDR3 loop reads CAWGWDSSTEAFF. The CDR3 nucleotides are TGTGCCTGGGGGTGGGACAGTAGCACTGAAGCTTTCTTT. The gene calls are TRBV30 and TRBJ1-1, with TRBD1 matching over 7 bases. The V and J ends lost 5 bases and 4 bases, in that order; junction bases with no gene match: 7. The CDR3 loop spans 13 amino acids. CDR1 and CDR2 from the germline V gene are GTSNPN and SVGIG (reference sequence).

The chain uses TRBV11-2 and TRBJ1-2; no reliable D call. This CDR3 contains 14 residues. Trimming took 0 bases from V and 8 from J, leaving 13 bases between them. The germline V gene encodes CDR1 SGHAT and CDR2 FQNNGV. CDR3 sequence (DNA): TGTGCCAGCAGCTTAGAGGGCAGGCCCGAGGGCTACACCTTC. Translating it yields CASSLEGRPEGYTF.

This chain joins TRBV27 and TRBJ2-7, with a tentative D call TRBD2 (6 bases). V shed 5 bases and J shed 6 bases, with 17 bases lying between them. CDR3 length: 14 amino acids. Germline CDR1 reads MNHEY; CDR2 reads SMNVEV (reference sequence). CDR3 in amino acids: CASSPLSGGSEQYF. The CDR3 DNA is TGTGCCAGCAGTCCCCTCTCCGGGGGTTCCGAGCAGTACTTC.

The V and J genes are TRBV10-2 and TRBJ1-1; TRBD1 might be the D (6 bases). CDR1 WSHSY and CDR2 SAAADI come from the germline V gene. The CDR3 is 18 amino acids. Trimming took off 0 bases at V and 1 base at J, with 18 bases between the two ends. CDR3: CASSESTLPQGSNTEAFF. The DNA of the CDR3 is TGCGCCAGCAGTGAGTCGACCCTACCGCAGGGGTCGAACACTGAAGCTTTCTTT.

This sequence joins TRBV18 and TRBJ2-7; TRBD1 agrees at 7 bases. The V gene's germline CDR1 is KGHSH and CDR2 LQKENI. This CDR3 comprises 15 residues. V shed 7 bases, J shed 5 bases, and the junction held 14 bases outside the gene matches. The CDR3 spells CASYLAPTDRDEQYF. The DNA of the CDR3 is TGTGCCAGCTATCTCGCGCCGACAGACAGGGACGAGCAGTACTTC.

The V call is TRBV5-4, the J call TRBJ1-2; TRBD1 is a possible D gene (6 bases). Trimming removed 5 bases from V and 0 bases from J, with 14 bases in between. In germline, CDR1 is SGHNT, CDR2 YYREEE (reference sequence). The CDR3 covers 15 residues. The CDR3: CASRKGTGSNYGYTF. The CDR3 DNA reads as TGTGCCAGCAGAAAAGGCACAGGGTCTAACTATGGCTACACCTTC.

Here the CDR3 reads CASRLQGTEAFF. The CDR3 nucleotides read TGTGCCAGCAGGCTACAGGGTACTGAAGCTTTCTTT. The chain employs TRBV2 and TRBJ1-1, with a weak D call TRBD1 (6 bases). Germline CDR1 SNHLY, CDR2 FYNNEI. Deletions cut 6 bases from V and 5 bases from J, with 10 bases between. The length of the CDR3 is 12 residues. Supplemented by reference TRBV2 and TRBJ1-1, the full variable domain reads EPEVTQTPSHQVTQMGQEVILRCVPISNHLYFYWYRQILGQKVEFLVSFYNNEISEKSEIFDDQFSVERPDGSNFTLKIRSTKLEDSAMYFCASRLQGTEAFFGQGTRLTVV.

This chain uses TRBV13 with TRBJ2-5, with TRBD2 identical over 7 bases. Germline loops: CDR1 PRHDT, CDR2 FYEKMQ (reference sequence). This CDR3 is built from 15 residues. Losses at the gene ends were 4 bases for V and 2 bases for J; bases not matched to a gene: 7. The CDR3 DNA reads as TGTGCCAGCAGCTCTACCCTAGCGGATCAAGAGACCCAGTACTTC. Its translation: CASSSTLADQETQYF.

The DNA for the CDR3 is TGTGCCAGCAGTGAAACAGGGTTCGAGCAGTACTTC. Translation: CASSETGFEQYF. The genes are TRBV6-1 and TRBJ2-7, with D perhaps matching TRBD1 (6 bases). Germline V gene sequence: CDR1 MNHNS, CDR2 SASEGT. V was cut by 2 bases and J by 6 bases, with 8 bases left in between. The CDR3 extends over 12 amino acids.

This clone was found once. The J gene is TRBJ1-2, the V gene TRBV19; D uncertain. Germline loops: CDR1 LNHDA, CDR2 SQIVND (reference sequence). This CDR3 contains 12 residues. V lost 5 bases and J lost 8, with 12 bases in between. The CDR3, as DNA: TGTGCCAGTAGTCACGGTCCGGGGGGCTACACCTTC. Translation gives CASSHGPGGYTF.

V is TRBV15 and J is TRBJ2-3, with D possibly TRBD1 on 5 matching bases. V was clipped by 0 bases and J by 5 bases, with 9 bases between them. The length of the CDR3 is 14 residues. Germline V gene sequence: CDR1 LNHNV, CDR2 YYDKDF (reference sequence). DNA of the CDR3: TGTGCCACCAGCAGAGACAGGGCCGTAGATACGCAGTATTTT. Its protein product is CATSRDRAVDTQYF.